This is a list of T cell receptor beta chains from one sample in a study of cytomegalovirus exposure and HLA in healthy donors. Measured with immunoSEQ multiplex PCR; TCRdb has only the in-frame clones, and not every one. The sample's table shows roughly 150,000 clones. Sequencing used PBMCs. These receptors originate from a woman between 50 and 59 years old in good health and CMV-seronegative. Each CDR3 is given with its conserved first and last residue. The D gene is left open where the match is weak.

D | J | V | DNA | CDR3
TRBD1 | TRBJ1-1 | TRBV29-1 | TGCAGCTGCAGGGAGACAGGGGTAAGGACTGAAGCTTTCTTT | CSCRETGVRTEAFF
. | TRBJ1-2 | TRBV5-1 | TGCGCCAGCAGCTTGGGACAGAACTATGGCTACACCTTC | CASSLGQNYGYTF
TRBD1 | TRBJ1-5 | TRBV30 | TGTGCCTGCCAGGGTACCCAGGGGGATCAGCCCCAGCATTTT | CACQGTQGDQPQHF
. | TRBJ1-1 | TRBV18 | TGTGCCAGCTCACCCAAAAGTTCACAGGGAGACACTGAAGCTTTCTTT | CASSPKSSQGDTEAFF
. | TRBJ1-6 | TRBV28 | TGTGCCAGCAGCTCACATGGTTCACCCCTCCACTTT | CASSSHGSPLHF
. | TRBJ1-6 | TRBV28 | TGTGCCAGCGAGAGGACTGATAATTCACCCCTCCACTTT | CASERTDNSPLHF
. | TRBJ2-2 | TRBV5-1 | TGCGCCAGCAGCTTGGGAGGCGGAGACACCGGGGAGCTGTTTTTT | CASSLGGGDTGELFF
. | TRBJ2-2 | TRBV28 | TGTGCCAGCAGCCCTCGCAGGGGGGTTAGCGGGGAGCTGTTTTTT | CASSPRRGVSGELFF
TRBD1 | TRBJ2-2 | TRBV2 | TGTGCCAGCAGGAAACTGACAGGGGGCATTAACGGGGAGCTGTTTTTT | CASRKLTGGINGELFF
. | TRBJ2-2 | TRBV4-2 | TGTGCCAGCAGCCAAGACGCGGTTGGCACCGGGGAGCTGTTTTTT | CASSQDAVGTGELFF
. | TRBJ1-1 | TRBV9 | TGTGCCAGCAGCCTCCGGCAGGCAGGGGACACTGAAGCTTTCTTT | CASSLRQAGDTEAFF
TRBD2 | TRBJ2-7 | TRBV18 | TGTGCCAGCTCACCACCGGGACTAGCGGGCGTCTCCTACGAGCAGTACTTC | CASSPPGLAGVSYEQYF
. | TRBJ2-7 | TRBV7-9 | TGTGCCAGCAGCTTAACGGGACACAACGAGCAGTACTTC | CASSLTGHNEQYF
. | TRBJ1-5 | TRBV7-2 | TGTGCCAGCAGCTTCGAGAGGGGGAATAGCAATCAGCCCCAGCATTTT | CASSFERGNSNQPQHF
TRBD1 | TRBJ2-3 | TRBV7-9 | TGTGCCAGCAGCTTAGGACAGGGGGTAGTACCAGATACGCAGTATTTT | CASSLGQGVVPDTQYF
. | TRBJ1-2 | TRBV6-5 | TGTGCCAGCAGTACCCGGACAGAAAACTATGGCTACACCTTC | CASSTRTENYGYTF
TRBD1 | TRBJ2-2 | TRBV11-3 | TGTGCCAGCAGCTTCTCAGGGGGCTGGAACACCGGGGAGCTGTTTTTT | CASSFSGGWNTGELFF
. | TRBJ1-1 | TRBV7-9 | TGTGCCAGCCGCAGCGGGCGACGGGAGACTGAAGCTTTCTTT | CASRSGRRETEAFF
TRBD2 | TRBJ2-1 | TRBV5-4 | TGTGCCAGCAGCCTAGCGGGGGACTCCTACAATGAGCAGTTCTTC | CASSLAGDSYNEQFF
. | TRBJ2-5 | TRBV11-3 | TGTGCCAGCAGCTTAGGGAGATACGGGATTAACCAAGAGACCCAGTACTTC | CASSLGRYGINQETQYF
TRBD1 | TRBJ2-1 | TRBV6-5 | TGTGCCAGCAGTTACCTGAGGGACAGGGCATGGGAGCAGTTCTTC | CASSYLRDRAWEQFF
. | TRBJ2-1 | TRBV5-3 | TGTGCCAGAAGCTTTTTAGACACAAATGAGCAGTTCTTC | CARSFLDTNEQFF
TRBD1 | TRBJ1-2 | TRBV7-9 | TGTGCCAGCAGCTCCAATCGTGAGGGGGCGGGCGGCTACACCTTC | CASSSNREGAGGYTF
. | TRBJ2-5 | TRBV12-5 | TGTGCTAGTGGTCTAGCGTCCTCGGGGACCCAGTACTTC | CASGLASSGTQYF
TRBD1 | TRBJ2-5 | TRBV15 | TGTGCCACCGCCCGGGACAGGGGAATTGAGACCCAGTACTTC | CATARDRGIETQYF
TRBD1 | TRBJ1-1 | TRBV18 | TGTGCCAGCTCACCATATAACAGGGGCTTCTTGAACACTGAAGCTTTCTTT | CASSPYNRGFLNTEAFF
TRBD2 | TRBJ2-3 | TRBV6-6 | TGTGCCAGCAGTCAGACTAGCGGGAGTTCAGATACGCAGTATTTT | CASSQTSGSSDTQYF
. | TRBJ1-2 | TRBV28 | TGTGCCAGCAGTCACCCCCGGGTTTACTACACCTTC | CASSHPRVYYTF
. | TRBJ1-3 | TRBV5-5 | TGTGCCAGCAGCTTAAACATCCTTGGAAACACCATATATTTT | CASSLNILGNTIYF
. | TRBJ2-1 | TRBV2 | TGTGCCAGCAGCGTAAATCGGGGGATTGAGCAGTTCTTC | CASSVNRGIEQFF
. | TRBJ1-4 | TRBV5-1 | TGCGCCAGCAGCTTGGATCGTGAAAAACTGTTTTTT | CASSLDREKLFF
. | TRBJ2-2 | TRBV29-1 | TGCAGCGTCATACAAGGTAGCCGGGACACCGGGGAGCTGTTTTTT | CSVIQGSRDTGELFF
. | TRBJ2-4 | TRBV15 | TGTGCCACCAGCAGAGAAGGACAGACTGGGTACATTCAGTACTTC | CATSREGQTGYIQYF
TRBD2 | TRBJ2-1 | TRBV5-3 | TGTGCCAGAAGCATTGGGACTAGCGGGGGTGGGCCTTACAATGAGCAGTTCTTC | CARSIGTSGGGPYNEQFF
. | TRBJ1-2 | TRBV30 | TGTGCCTGGAGTAAGGGCAGGGGCAACTATGGCTACACCTTC | CAWSKGRGNYGYTF
TRBD1 | TRBJ1-4 | TRBV7-6 | TGTGCCAGCAGCCCGGGACAGCTAGGGAAAGAAAAACTGTTTTTT | CASSPGQLGKEKLFF
. | TRBJ2-5 | TRBV18 | TGTGCCAGCTCACCGCGAGGAGAGACCCAGTACTTC | CASSPRGETQYF
TRBD1 | TRBJ2-5 | TRBV6-1 | TGTGCCAGCAGTCGGGACAGGGGGCCACAAGAGACCCAGTACTTC | CASSRDRGPQETQYF
. | TRBJ1-1 | TRBV4-1 | TGCGCCAGCCGTCGGGACACTGAAGCTTTCTTT | CASRRDTEAFF
. | TRBJ1-2 | TRBV19 | TGTGCCAGTAGTATACTACAGGGAAATGTAGAAGGCTACACCTTC | CASSILQGNVEGYTF
TRBD1 | TRBJ2-5 | TRBV7-7 | TGTGCTAGCAGCTTAGGTGTCCCGGGGACAGTACAAGAGACCCAGTACTTC | CASSLGVPGTVQETQYF
TRBD1 | TRBJ1-1 | TRBV27 | TGTGCCAGCCGACCCTGGACAGGGGACACTGAAGCTTTCTTT | CASRPWTGDTEAFF